A selection of T cell receptor beta chains follows, all from one sample in a study of blood T cell repertoires in COVID-19. Profiling relied on immunoSEQ multiplex PCR, and the TCRdb table lists in-frame clones only, not all of them. The sample includes over 85,000 clones, roughly four fifths seen only once; the top ten take 16%. The sequenced material came from peripheral blood. Receptors originate from a woman aged 55-69 years with acute or convalescent COVID-19. CDR3s leave out the opening cysteine and the closing phenylalanine or tryptophan. The D gene is left open where the match is weak.

v_call | d_call | cdr3_length | cdr3_aa
TRBV2 | TRBD1 | 11 | AGMDRGNTEAF
TRBV10-3 | . | 12 | AISLGLLNTEAF
TRBV3-1/TRBV3-2 | . | 12 | ASSQDSSGNTIY
TRBV7-8 | . | 12 | ASSFQGLDYEQY
TRBV6-5 | TRBD2 | 14 | ASSYDGGGSSYEQY
TRBV7-9 | TRBD1 | 11 | ASSLGRQGDYT
TRBV4-2 | TRBD1 | 16 | ASSREGTGGQGKYEQY
TRBV28 | . | 11 | ASSETGVYGYT
TRBV30 | TRBD1 | 14 | AWSGGTGQSNQPQH
TRBV3-1/TRBV3-2 | . | 11 | ASSRQGDTEAF
TRBV7-7 | . | 13 | ASSPRASLGETQY
TRBV15 | . | 11 | ATSRATADEAF
TRBV5-1 | . | 12 | ASRKPQAQETQY
TRBV2 | TRBD1 | 12 | ASSDGRGLSPLH
TRBV5-1 | TRBD2 | 16 | ASSETSGGLDYYNEQF
TRBV5-1 | TRBD1 | 13 | ASSYGTGDNSPLH
TRBV27 | TRBD1 | 14 | ASSLAPGQDYNEQF
TRBV21-1 | . | 12 | ASSTGDDTDTQY
TRBV9 | . | 14 | ASSESFPGRPEKLF
TRBV4-1 | TRBD1 | 13 | ASSQGTGINYGYT
TRBV28 | . | 13 | ASSPPSNPEDEQY
TRBV6-2/TRBV6-3 | . | 15 | ASSGPWGGGLGTEAF
TRBV18 | . | 14 | ASSPLGSSYNSPLH
TRBV30 | . | 9 | ARPEPYGYT
TRBV3-1/TRBV3-2 | TRBD2 | 13 | ASSLKRGDLNEQF
TRBV27 | . | 13 | ASSLGGLSNQPQH
TRBV24-1 | . | 12 | ATSDPGVSSGYT
TRBV9 | . | 13 | ASSPKMVASDTQY
TRBV9 | . | 12 | ASSTTGQNTEAF
TRBV4-1 | . | 13 | ASSQDPASSGKLF
TRBV30 | TRBD1 | 16 | AWSVGVYRGSRSYGYT